The sequence of this T cell receptor beta chain was determined in a study of blood T cell repertoires in COVID-19. Per the original methods: Amplification with reference gene primers provided the estimates of nucleated cell counts. Profiling relied on immunoSEQ multiplex PCR, and the TCRdb table lists in-frame clones only, not all of them. V and J calls and clone size are given by that table; D and trimming were obtained from the DNA. The sample holds about 160,000 clones; around 85% are singletons and the top ten take 6.9%. The CDR3 is made up of 16 amino acids. V lost 0 bases and J lost 0, with 10 bases in between. Per germline, CDR1 SGHRS and CDR2 YFSETQ.

The sequence was collected from a man aged 80 or over with COVID-19, enrolled during active disease. V and J are TRBV5-1 and TRBJ1-5; D uncertain. The sequenced sample was peripheral blood. CDR3: CASSLGPSSSNQPQHF. In DNA, the CDR3 is TGCGCCAGCAGCTTGGGTCCGAGTTCTAGCAATCAGCCCCAGCATTTT.